This T cell receptor (beta chain) appears in the sequencing data of a study of T cells in Graves' hyperthyroidism and ophthalmopathy. This clonotype was recorded many times. V lost 8 bases to trimming and J lost 0 bases, with 14 bases between them. The CDR3 sequence is 14 residues long. CDR1 SNHLY and CDR2 FYNNEI come from the germline V gene. Using RNA transcripts as the source, TCR beta CDR3 regions were amplified. HTBI primers were the set used in a first-round RT-PCR of the TCR CDR3. In TCRdb, the multiplex PCR reads were re-called with MiXCR into one record per CDR3 protein. This sample yields a few hundred thousand distinct CDR3 sequences, of which around a sixth are seen a single time; around 7.8% belongs to the top ten.

This chain links TRBV2 with TRBJ2-7, with D unclear. The sequencing input was blood. This receptor was identified in a young woman with Graves' hyperthyroidism. The DNA for the CDR3 is TGTGCCAGCCTACTTGCCTCCGCCTCCTACGAGCAGTACTTC. This translates into CASLLASASYEQYF.